The clone carrying this T cell receptor beta chain showed up just once. The data stem from a study of blood T cell repertoires in COVID-19. Study summary: The cDNA or gDNA used as material had been derived from T cells, B-cell-depleted T cells, or PBMCs.

Using immunoSEQ multiplex PCR, the repertoire was profiled, and TCRdb retains in-frame clones only, with some absent. The table includes 60,000 to 75,000 clones, around four fifths detected once. The CDR3 runs to 17 residues. Germline CDR1 and CDR2: SGHDN and FVKESK. Trimming removed 3 bases from V and 1 base from J; junction bases left unmatched: 5. Sample: peripheral blood. This TCR derives from a woman between 45 and 60 years old with acute or convalescent COVID-19. The rearrangement links TRBV14 to TRBJ2-3, with 12 nucleotides matching TRBD2. The DNA of the CDR3 is TGTGCCAGCAGCCACGTGGGGACTAGCGGGCGCACAGATACGCAGTATTTT. Encoded protein: CASSHVGTSGRTDTQYF.